The T cell receptor (beta chain) described here comes from a study of blood T cell repertoires in COVID-19. Background on the study: There were acute and convalescent COVID-19 samples, and they came from the United States, Italy and Spain.

Clones were read by immunoSEQ multiplex PCR, and TCRdb kept only the in-frame ones, dropping some. The table shows about 160,000 clones, with about four fifths occurring only once. Germline V lookup: CDR1 WSHSY, CDR2 SAAADI. J gave up 2 bases and V 2 bases, and 1 base lay outside the gene matches. The CDR3 covers 15 residues. This chain links TRBV10-2 with TRBJ1-5; TRBD1 matches at 9 bases. The sequencing input was PBMCs or T cells enriched from blood (not recorded which). The clonotype originates from a woman between 55 and 75 years old who had recovered from COVID-19. CDR3 coding DNA: TGCGCCAGCAGTGAGACAGGGGGCCGCAATCAGCCCCAGCATTTT. Its translation is CASSETGGRNQPQHF.